This T cell receptor beta chain stems from a study of blood T cell repertoires in COVID-19. Study-level background: Samples representing acute and convalescent COVID-19 were sourced from the United States, Italy and Spain. The analysed material was cDNA or gDNA that came from T cells, B-cell-depleted T cells, or PBMCs.

Data came from immunoSEQ multiplex PCR; TCRdb stores just in-frame clones and leaves some out. The sample contains 250,000 or so clones, 83% of which appear only once. Cohort assignment relied on participant-reported clinical history. Only a few counts were recorded for this clone. The CDR3 consists of 13 residues. Per the germline V gene, CDR1 is LGHNA and CDR2 is YSLEER. V was trimmed by 4 bases and J by 4 bases, leaving 11 bases between them. The TCR was taken from a woman aged 40 to 50 who had been exposed to COVID-19. The V call is TRBV4-3, the J call TRBJ2-7; possible D gene TRBD1, 6 bases. Sequencing was carried out using PBMCs or T cells enriched from blood (not recorded which). The CDR3: CASSPGQRYEQYF. In DNA, the CDR3 is TGCGCCAGCAGCCCCGGACAGAGATACGAGCAGTACTTC.